The 31 T cell receptor beta chains below were found in one sample sequenced in a study of blood T cell repertoires in COVID-19. Clones were sequenced by immunoSEQ multiplex PCR, and TCRdb holds only the in-frame ones, with some missing. The sample lists about 150,000 clones; about 88% were seen once. Sample: peripheral blood. The receptor source for this set is a woman aged 60-75 years with COVID-19, enrolled during active disease.

The gene calls are TRBV24-1 and TRBJ1-1, with D uncertain. Germline assignment: CDR1 KGHDR and CDR2 SFDVKD. The CDR3 extends over 15 amino acids. Trimming removed 2 bases at V and 1 base at J, with 10 bases between. In DNA, the CDR3 is TGTGCCACCAGTGATTCTGGACGGGGGAACACTGAAGCTTTCTTT. Its protein product is CATSDSGRGNTEAFF.

The V and J genes are TRBV7-2 and TRBJ2-5, with D possibly matching TRBD1 (6 bases). Trimming stripped 4 bases from V and 5 bases from J, with 14 bases between. Germline values: CDR1 SGHTA, CDR2 FQGNSA. The CDR3 spans 14 residues. CDR3 in amino acids: CASSSTGFWETQYF. CDR3 bases: TGTGCCAGCAGCTCAACAGGGTTCTGGGAGACCCAGTACTTC.

The V call is TRBV19, the J call TRBJ2-3; D remains ambiguous. V was pared by 3 bases and J by 0 bases, with 7 bases between. This CDR3 spans 14 amino acids. Germline CDR1 LNHDA, CDR2 SQIVND (reference sequence). CDR3 coding DNA: TGTGCCAGTAGTATCCAGGTTAGCACAGATACGCAGTATTTT. The encoded protein is CASSIQVSTDTQYF.

V and J are TRBV19 and TRBJ1-5; 7 bases match TRBD1. This CDR3 contains 16 residues. CDR1 is LNHDA and CDR2 is SQIVND in the germline V gene (reference sequence). J gave up 0 bases and V 7 bases, and 9 bases lay outside the gene matches. CDR3 nucleotide sequence: TGTGCCAGTAAGAGACAGGGTTACTATAGCAATCAGCCCCAGCATTTT. Its protein product is CASKRQGYYSNQPQHF. Filled out from reference TRBV19 and TRBJ1-5, the complete variable domain reads DGGITQSPKYLFRKEGQNVTLSCEQNLNHDAMYWYRQDPGQGLRLIYYSQIVNDFQKGDIAEGYSVSREKKESFPLTVTSAQKNPTAFYLCASKRQGYYSNQPQHFGDGTRLSIL.

This clone was seen a handful of times. This chain connects TRBV12-5 to TRBJ1-1, with 7 bases lining up with TRBD1. V lost 3 bases and J lost 5; bases outside the gene matches: 15. This CDR3 contains 17 residues. Germline CDR1 and CDR2: LGHNT and FRNRAP. The CDR3 bases are TGTGCTAGTGGTTTTTCCAGCCAATCACAGGGGTTGACTGAAGCTTTCTTT. This gives the protein CASGFSSQSQGLTEAFF.

The V call is TRBV18, the J call TRBJ1-1; D ambiguous. The germline gives CDR1 KGHSH, CDR2 LQKENI. The CDR3 spans 14 residues. Trimming stripped 2 bases from V and 0 bases from J, with 7 bases between. CDR3 region: CASSPDILNTEAFF. CDR3 in DNA: TGTGCCAGCTCACCAGACATCCTGAACACTGAAGCTTTCTTT. Together with reference TRBV18 and TRBJ1-1, the CDR3 gives the full variable domain: NAGVMQNPRHLVRRRGQEARLRCSPMKGHSHVYWYRQLPEEGLKFMVYLQKENIIDESGMPKERFSAEFPKEGPSILRIQQVVRGDSAAYFCASSPDILNTEAFFGQGTRLTVV.

The chain recombines TRBV30 with TRBJ2-3; 7 bases are a match to TRBD2. This CDR3 is 16 amino acids long. J lost 2 bases, V lost 0 bases, and 8 bases had no gene match. Germline V gene data show CDR1 as GTSNPN and CDR2 as SVGIG (reference sequence). CDR3 DNA: TGTGCCTGGAGTGTAATAGCTAGCGGCTACACAGATACGCAGTATTTT. It encodes CAWSVIASGYTDTQYF.

J is TRBJ2-3 and V is TRBV5-1, with D maybe TRBD2 (5 bases). V was cut by 0 bases and J by 5 bases, with 10 bases left in between. The length of the CDR3 is 14 residues. From germline, CDR1 is SGHRS and CDR2 YFSETQ. The CDR3 region has the DNA TGCGCCAGCAGCTTGGTCGGGGAAGGAGATACGCAGTATTTT. Translating it yields CASSLVGEGDTQYF.

Here the CDR3 DNA reads TGTGCCAGTAGTGGGCAGGGTAATTCACCCCTCCACTTT. Amino acid sequence: CASSGQGNSPLHF. The rearrangement joins TRBV19 to TRBJ1-6; perhaps TRBD1 as D (5 bases). The ends were cut back, 5 bases at V and 6 bases at J, with 8 bases in the middle. The CDR3 length is 13 residues. In germline, CDR1 is LNHDA, CDR2 SQIVND (reference sequence). Variable domain in full (rest from reference TRBV19 and TRBJ1-6): DGGITQSPKYLFRKEGQNVTLSCEQNLNHDAMYWYRQDPGQGLRLIYYSQIVNDFQKGDIAEGYSVSREKKESFPLTVTSAQKNPTAFYLCASSGQGNSPLHFGNGTRLTVT.

The gene calls are TRBV6-4 and TRBJ1-1; no clear D. Trimming removed 6 bases from V and 5 bases from J, with 7 bases in between. This CDR3 spans 11 amino acids. Germline CDR1 MRHNA, CDR2 SNTAGT. The DNA for the CDR3 is TGTGCCAGCAGGTCCGGGACTGAAGCTTTCTTT. Translated, it gives CASRSGTEAFF.

This clone was seen just once. V usage is TRBV5-6 and J usage is TRBJ2-3, with 7 bases lining up with TRBD1. In germline, CDR1 is SGHDT, CDR2 YYEEEE. V lost 2 bases, J lost 9 bases, and 12 bases stayed unmatched. The CDR3 extends over 15 amino acids. DNA for the CDR3: TGTGCCAGCAGCTTAGCGGACAGGACCCCCGCGACGCAGTATTTT. Amino acid sequence: CASSLADRTPATQYF.

This chain connects TRBV5-6 to TRBJ2-1, with TRBD2 matching 7 bases. After removal of 6 bases from V and 2 bases from J, the junction contained 14 bases not matched to a gene. CDR3 size: 17 residues. CDR1 is SGHDT, CDR2 YYEEEE, per germline. CDR3 sequence: CASILFSSGATYNEQFF. The CDR3 bases are TGTGCCAGCATCCTGTTCTCCAGCGGGGCCACCTACAATGAGCAGTTCTTC.

J is TRBJ1-1 and V is TRBV6-5; a weak D match, TRBD1 (5 bases). V dropped 7 bases and J dropped 5 bases, with 17 bases sitting between them. CDR1 is MNHEY, CDR2 SVGAGI, per germline. The CDR3 length is 14 residues. DNA of the CDR3: TGTGCCAGCACCAAACCCGGGGGAAGGACTGAAGCTTTCTTT. Its protein is CASTKPGGRTEAFF.

This chain uses TRBV9 with TRBJ2-5; no reliable D call. Between the trimmed V and J ends, which lost 3 bases and 2 bases, there was a span of 5 bases. CDR1 is SGDLS, CDR2 YYNGEE, per germline. The CDR3 is 12 residues long. The chain's CDR3 is CASSASQETQYF. The CDR3 nucleotides are TGTGCCAGCAGCGCGAGTCAAGAGACCCAGTACTTC.

This chain joins TRBV4-2 and TRBJ1-1; D is unclear. The V end lost 6 bases, the J end lost 6 bases, and 11 bases lay between the germline ends. There are 12 residues in the CDR3. CDR1 is LGHNA and CDR2 is YNFKEQ in the germline V gene. This CDR3 is CASRTNVAEAFF. The CDR3 DNA reads TGTGCCAGCAGAACAAACGTGGCTGAAGCTTTCTTT.

The CDR3 here is CAWSRGVLPNQPQHF. The CDR3, as DNA: TGTGCCTGGAGCCGGGGGGTTCTTCCCAATCAGCCCCAGCATTTT. The chain couples TRBV30 to TRBJ1-5; D is perhaps TRBD1 (5 bases). Germline lookup yields CDR1 GTSNPN and CDR2 SVGIG (reference sequence). The CDR3 consists of 15 residues. V was clipped by 3 bases and J by 3 bases, with 15 bases between them.

The chain couples TRBV19 to TRBJ2-6; 8 bases line up with TRBD1. The germline gives CDR1 LNHDA, CDR2 SQIVND (reference sequence). Trimming took 6 bases from V and 4 from J; bases not matched to a gene: 5. This CDR3 has 15 amino acids. The CDR3 coding sequence is TGTGCCAGTAGCCAGGGGGCGCAAGGGGCCAACGTCCTGACTTTC. Residues: CASSQGAQGANVLTF.

The chain carries TRBV7-2 and TRBJ1-6; TRBD1 matches 11 bases. Germline V CDR1 and CDR2: SGHTA, FQGNSA. J was trimmed by 9 bases and V by 5 bases; bases with no gene match: 12. CDR3 length equals 17 residues. CDR3 DNA: TGTGCCAGCAGCCCCGGACAGGGGGCTACCATCAGTTCACCCCTCCACTTT. Its translation is CASSPGQGATISSPLHF.

The V and J genes are TRBV5-5 and TRBJ1-1, with D uncertain. Per germline, CDR1 SGHKS and CDR2 YYEKEE (reference sequence). V was clipped by 2 bases and J by 4 bases, with 6 bases between them. The CDR3 runs 12 residues. CDR3 in amino acids: CASSLHTTEAFF. In nucleotides, the CDR3 is TGTGCCAGCAGCTTACATACCACTGAAGCTTTCTTT. The whole variable domain, filled in from reference TRBV5-5 and TRBJ1-1, reads DAGVTQSPTHLIKTRGQQVTLRCSPISGHKSVSWYQQVLGQGPQFIFQYYEKEERGRGNFPDRFSARQFPNYSSELNVNALLLGDSALYLCASSLHTTEAFFGQGTRLTVV.

The chain links TRBV23-1 to TRBJ2-3, with D tentatively TRBD1 (5 bases). TRBV23-1 is an ORF, and what it does is uncertain. The V end was cut by 0 bases, the J end by 3 bases, with 7 bases between. This CDR3 is built from 14 residues. The CDR3 DNA is TGCGCCAGCAGTCAATCGGGGCAGACAGATACGCAGTATTTT. It is translated as CASSQSGQTDTQYF.

This clone was observed a few times. The rearrangement links TRBV5-5 to TRBJ2-7; D not certain. CDR1 is SGHKS and CDR2 is YYEKEE in the germline V gene (reference sequence). The V and J ends lost 4 bases and 2 bases respectively, with 4 bases between them. CDR3 length: 11 residues. The CDR3 region is CASSPAYEQYF. The DNA of the CDR3 is TGTGCCAGCAGCCCGGCCTACGAGCAGTACTTC.

The chain carries TRBV6-5 and TRBJ2-3; 9 bases agree with TRBD2. CDR3 length: 13 residues. V lost 8 bases and J lost 4; bases outside the gene matches: 4. CDR1 and CDR2 (germline): MNHEY, SVGAGI. CDR3 sequence: CASLIAGADTQYF. In nucleotides, the CDR3 is TGTGCCAGCTTGATAGCGGGAGCAGATACGCAGTATTTT.

The chain couples TRBV5-1 to TRBJ1-1; D ambiguous. The V and J ends lost 1 base and 1 base respectively, with 8 bases between them. The CDR3 loop spans 14 amino acids. CDR1 is SGHRS, CDR2 YFSETQ, per germline. The CDR3 loop reads CASSLSAENTEAFF. DNA of the CDR3: TGCGCCAGCAGCTTGTCTGCGGAGAACACTGAAGCTTTCTTT.

The V and J genes are TRBV2 and TRBJ1-2, with D possibly being TRBD1 (5 bases). The CDR3 consists of 14 residues. Looked up from germline, CDR1 is SNHLY and CDR2 is FYNNEI. The V and J ends lost 2 bases and 4 bases respectively, with 11 bases between them. The CDR3 DNA sequence: TGTGCCAGCAGTGAATTGGGGACTGGCTATGGCTACACCTTC. Translating gives CASSELGTGYGYTF.

This chain uses TRBV7-9 with TRBJ1-5; D is undetermined. Trimming removed 4 bases at V and 3 bases at J, with 10 bases between. Germline V gene lookup returns CDR1 SEHNR and CDR2 FQNEAQ (reference sequence). The CDR3 is 14 residues long. CDR3 amino acids: CASSSVADNQPQHF. DNA for the CDR3: TGTGCCAGCAGCTCGGTGGCGGACAATCAGCCCCAGCATTTT.

The J gene is TRBJ1-5, the V gene TRBV2; 7 bases fit TRBD1. The trim removed 0 bases at V and 0 bases at J, leaving 14 bases unmatched. The CDR3 spans 20 residues. Germline loops: CDR1 SNHLY, CDR2 FYNNEI. The CDR3 loop is CASSEAPPGQYLYSNQPQHF. As DNA, the CDR3 is TGTGCCAGCAGTGAAGCGCCACCGGGACAGTACCTCTATAGCAATCAGCCCCAGCATTTT.

The J gene is TRBJ1-1, the V gene TRBV6-1, with TRBD1 matching over 7 bases. J lost 1 base, V lost 3 bases, and 11 bases had no gene match. Germline V lookup: CDR1 MNHNS, CDR2 SASEGT. The CDR3 sequence is 17 residues long. The CDR3 spells CASSDPTGVVWNTEAFF. The CDR3 coding sequence is TGTGCCAGCAGTGACCCCACAGGGGTAGTATGGAACACTGAAGCTTTCTTT.

The genes are TRBV14 and TRBJ1-3; D is perhaps TRBD1 (5 bases). V shed 0 bases and J shed 0 bases, with 21 bases lying between them. Germline assignment: CDR1 SGHDN and CDR2 FVKESK. This CDR3 has 20 amino acids. CDR3 bases: TGTGCCAGCAGCCAAGATTTGGCGGAGGGGCGAGGGACCTCTGGAAACACCATATATTTT. Amino acids: CASSQDLAEGRGTSGNTIYF. The entire variable domain, with the rest obtained from reference TRBV14 and TRBJ1-3, is as follows: EAGVTQFPSHSVIEKGQTVTLRCDPISGHDNLYWYRRVMGKEIKFLLHFVKESKQDESGMPNNRFLAERTGGTYSTLKVQPAELEDSGVYFCASSQDLAEGRGTSGNTIYFGEGSWLTVV.

This rearrangement joins TRBV24-1 to TRBJ2-3, with a possible D match to TRBD1 (7 bases). The V end was cut by 4 bases, the J end by 2 bases, with 18 bases between. This CDR3 has 17 residues. The germline V gene has CDR1 KGHDR and CDR2 SFDVKD. The CDR3 sequence is CATSDPLGGGDTDTQYF. The CDR3 DNA follows: TGTGCCACCAGTGACCCCCTTGGAGGGGGCGACACAGATACGCAGTATTTT.

The rearrangement links TRBV18 to TRBJ2-7; the match to TRBD1 covers 7 bases. CDR1 is KGHSH, CDR2 LQKENI, per germline. The trim removed 3 bases at V and 0 bases at J, leaving 2 bases unmatched. The CDR3 is 14 residues long. In DNA form, the CDR3 reads TGTGCCAGCTCACCCGGGACAGTCTCCTACGAGCAGTACGTC. Translation: CASSPGTVSYEQYV.

The gene calls are TRBV5-1 and TRBJ1-1; D uncertain. Trimming pared 4 bases from V and 0 bases from J, leaving 10 bases between. CDR1 and CDR2 (germline): SGHRS, YFSETQ. The CDR3 contains 14 residues. The CDR3 bases are TGCGCCAGCAGCCTACAGCCCATGAACACTGAAGCTTTCTTT. Translating gives CASSLQPMNTEAFF. The complete variable domain, with remaining parts taken from reference TRBV5-1 and TRBJ1-1, reads KAGVTQTPRYLIKTRGQQVTLSCSPISGHRSVSWYQQTPGQGLQFLFEYFSETQRNKGNFPGRFSGRQFSNSRSEMNVSTLELGDSALYLCASSLQPMNTEAFFGQGTRLTVV.